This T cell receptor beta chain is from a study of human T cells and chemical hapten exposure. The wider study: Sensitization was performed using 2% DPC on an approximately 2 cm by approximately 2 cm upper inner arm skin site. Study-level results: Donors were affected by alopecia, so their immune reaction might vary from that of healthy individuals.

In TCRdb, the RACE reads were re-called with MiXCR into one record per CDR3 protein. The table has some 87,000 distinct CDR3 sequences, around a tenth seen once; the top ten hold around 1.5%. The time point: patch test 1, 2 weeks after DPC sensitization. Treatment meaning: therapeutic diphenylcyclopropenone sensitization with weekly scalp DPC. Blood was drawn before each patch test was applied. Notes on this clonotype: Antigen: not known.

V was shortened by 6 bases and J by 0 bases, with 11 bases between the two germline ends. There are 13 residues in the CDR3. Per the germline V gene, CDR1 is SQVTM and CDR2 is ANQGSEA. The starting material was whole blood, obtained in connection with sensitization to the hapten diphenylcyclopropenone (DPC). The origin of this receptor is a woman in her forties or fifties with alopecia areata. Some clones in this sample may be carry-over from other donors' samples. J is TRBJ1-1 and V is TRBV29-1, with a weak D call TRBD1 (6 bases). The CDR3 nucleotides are TGCAGCGTACCAGGGGATATGAACACTGAAGCTTTCTTT. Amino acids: CSVPGDMNTEAFF.